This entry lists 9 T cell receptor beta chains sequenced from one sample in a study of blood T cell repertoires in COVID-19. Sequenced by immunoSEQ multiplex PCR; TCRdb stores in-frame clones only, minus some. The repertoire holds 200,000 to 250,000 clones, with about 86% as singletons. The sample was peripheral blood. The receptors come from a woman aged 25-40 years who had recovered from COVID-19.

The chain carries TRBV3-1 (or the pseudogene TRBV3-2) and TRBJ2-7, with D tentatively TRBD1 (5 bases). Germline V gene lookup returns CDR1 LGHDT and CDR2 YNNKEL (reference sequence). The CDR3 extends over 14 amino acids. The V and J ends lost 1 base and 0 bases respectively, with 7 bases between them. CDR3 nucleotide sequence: TGTGCCAGCAGCCAAGCAGGGATCTCCTACGAGCAGTACTTC. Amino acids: CASSQAGISYEQYF.

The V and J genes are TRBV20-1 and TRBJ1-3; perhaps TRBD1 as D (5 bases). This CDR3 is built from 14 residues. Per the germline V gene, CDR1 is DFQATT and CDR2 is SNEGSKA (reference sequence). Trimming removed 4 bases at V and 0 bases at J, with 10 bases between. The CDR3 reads CSATDSYSGNTIYF. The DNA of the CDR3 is TGCAGTGCTACTGACAGTTACTCTGGAAACACCATATATTTT.

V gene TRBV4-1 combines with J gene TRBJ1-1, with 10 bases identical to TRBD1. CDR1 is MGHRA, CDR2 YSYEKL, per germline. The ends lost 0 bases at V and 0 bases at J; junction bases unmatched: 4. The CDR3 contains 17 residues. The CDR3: CASSQDSGQGMNTEAFF. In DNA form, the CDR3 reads TGCGCCAGCAGCCAAGACTCGGGACAGGGGATGAACACTGAAGCTTTCTTT.

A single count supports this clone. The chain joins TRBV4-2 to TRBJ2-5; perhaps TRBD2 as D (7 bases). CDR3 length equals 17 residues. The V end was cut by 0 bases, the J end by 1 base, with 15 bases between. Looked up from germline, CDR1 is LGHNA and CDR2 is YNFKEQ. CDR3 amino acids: CASSQDGGEGVQETQYF. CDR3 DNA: TGTGCCAGCAGCCAAGATGGGGGGGAGGGGGTCCAAGAGACCCAGTACTTC.

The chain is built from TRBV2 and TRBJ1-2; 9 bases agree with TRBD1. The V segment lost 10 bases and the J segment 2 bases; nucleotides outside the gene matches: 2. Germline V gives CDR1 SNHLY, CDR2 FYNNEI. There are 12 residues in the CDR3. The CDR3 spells CATGQGNYGYTF. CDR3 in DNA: TGTGCCACAGGACAGGGGAACTATGGCTACACCTTC.

CDR3 DNA: TGCGCCAGCATGCCGGACAGCTCTGGAAACACCATATATTTT. Translated, it gives CASMPDSSGNTIYF. V and J are TRBV5-1 and TRBJ1-3, with D perhaps TRBD1 (6 bases). Germline CDR1 reads SGHRS; CDR2 reads YFSETQ. With 6 bases removed from V and 0 bases from J, the gap between germline ends came to 10 bases. The CDR3 is 14 residues long.

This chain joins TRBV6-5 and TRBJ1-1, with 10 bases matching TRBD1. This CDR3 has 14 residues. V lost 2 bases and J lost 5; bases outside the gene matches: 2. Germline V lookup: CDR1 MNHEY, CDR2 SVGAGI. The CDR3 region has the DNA TGTGCCAGCAGTTACGACAGGGGGCAAACTGAAGCTTTCTTT. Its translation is CASSYDRGQTEAFF.

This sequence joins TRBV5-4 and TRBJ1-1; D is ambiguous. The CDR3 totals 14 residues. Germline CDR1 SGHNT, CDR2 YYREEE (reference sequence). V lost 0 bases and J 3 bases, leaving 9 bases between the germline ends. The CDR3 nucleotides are TGTGCCAGCAGCTTGGGGCCCACCGACACTGAAGCTTTCTTT. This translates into CASSLGPTDTEAFF. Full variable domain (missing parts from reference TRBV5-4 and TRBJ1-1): ETGVTQSPTHLIKTRGQQVTLRCSSQSGHNTVSWYQQALGQGPQFIFQYYREEENGRGNFPPRFSGLQFPNYSSELNVNALELDDSALYLCASSLGPTDTEAFFGQGTRLTVV.

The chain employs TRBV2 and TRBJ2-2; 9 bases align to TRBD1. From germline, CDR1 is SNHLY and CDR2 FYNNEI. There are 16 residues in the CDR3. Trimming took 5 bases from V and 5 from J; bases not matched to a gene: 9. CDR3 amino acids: CASSTRGQGGTGELFF. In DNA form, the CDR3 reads TGTGCCAGCAGTACCCGGGGACAGGGCGGGACCGGGGAGCTGTTTTTT.